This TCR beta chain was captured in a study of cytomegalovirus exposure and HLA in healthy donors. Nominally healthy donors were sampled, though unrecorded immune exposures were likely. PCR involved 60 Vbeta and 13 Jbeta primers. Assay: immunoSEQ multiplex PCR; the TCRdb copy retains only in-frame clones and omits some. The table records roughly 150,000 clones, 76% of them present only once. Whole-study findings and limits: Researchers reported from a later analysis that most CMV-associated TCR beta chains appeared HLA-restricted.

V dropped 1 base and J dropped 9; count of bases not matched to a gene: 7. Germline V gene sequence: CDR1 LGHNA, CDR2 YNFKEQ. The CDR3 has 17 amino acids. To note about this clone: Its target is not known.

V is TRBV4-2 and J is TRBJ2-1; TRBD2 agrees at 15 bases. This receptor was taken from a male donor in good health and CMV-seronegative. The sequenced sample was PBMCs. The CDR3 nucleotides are TGTGCCAGCAGCCAAGTGGCGGGACTAGCGGGGGGCCGTGAGCAGTTCTTC. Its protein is CASSQVAGLAGGREQFF.